This TCR beta chain emerged from a study of T cells after yellow fever vaccination. General study findings and limits: By day 5 rather than day 15, the secondary response had peaked, though it was weaker.

This CDR3 spans 14 amino acids. V lost 4 bases and J lost 9; bases outside the gene matches: 7. The V gene's germline CDR1 is SGHRS and CDR2 YFSETQ. A note on this clonotype: Its antigen is currently unknown.

Conversion of TCR transcripts into cDNA relied on 5'RACE template switching, which added a universal primer site and UMIs. MiXCR was run by TCRdb on the 5' RACE reads, yielding one entry per CDR3 protein. The sample has 500,000 to 650,000 distinct CDR3 sequences, approximately 13% seen once. This TCR was recovered from a man under 40 who received the YFV17D yellow fever vaccine. V gene TRBV5-1 combines with J gene TRBJ2-1; 10 bases are a match to TRBD1. Source: PBMCs, taken on the day of the yellow fever booster vaccination. Written as DNA, the CDR3 is TGCGCCAGCAGCCCCGGGACAGGGGTTGCTGAGCAGTTCTTC. This sequence encodes CASSPGTGVAEQFF.